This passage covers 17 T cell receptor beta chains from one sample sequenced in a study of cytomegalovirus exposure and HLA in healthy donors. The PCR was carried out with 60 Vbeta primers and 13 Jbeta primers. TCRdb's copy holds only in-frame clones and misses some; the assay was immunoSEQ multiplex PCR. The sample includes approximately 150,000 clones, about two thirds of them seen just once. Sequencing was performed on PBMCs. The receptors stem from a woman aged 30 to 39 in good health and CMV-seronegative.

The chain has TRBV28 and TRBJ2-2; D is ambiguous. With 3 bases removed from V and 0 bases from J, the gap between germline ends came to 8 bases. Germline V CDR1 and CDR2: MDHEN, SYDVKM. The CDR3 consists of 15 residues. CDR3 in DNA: TGTGCCAGCAGTTTGCCTAATGCGAACACCGGGGAGCTGTTTTTT. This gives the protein CASSLPNANTGELFF.

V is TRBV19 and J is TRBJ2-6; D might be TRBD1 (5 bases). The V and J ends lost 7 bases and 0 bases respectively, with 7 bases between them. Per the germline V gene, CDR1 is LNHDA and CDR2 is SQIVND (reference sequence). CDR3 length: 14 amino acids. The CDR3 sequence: CASKDSSGANVLTF. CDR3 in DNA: TGTGCCAGTAAAGACAGCTCTGGGGCCAACGTCCTGACTTTC. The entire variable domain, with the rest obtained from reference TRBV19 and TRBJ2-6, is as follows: DGGITQSPKYLFRKEGQNVTLSCEQNLNHDAMYWYRQDPGQGLRLIYYSQIVNDFQKGDIAEGYSVSREKKESFPLTVTSAQKNPTAFYLCASKDSSGANVLTFGAGSRLTVL.

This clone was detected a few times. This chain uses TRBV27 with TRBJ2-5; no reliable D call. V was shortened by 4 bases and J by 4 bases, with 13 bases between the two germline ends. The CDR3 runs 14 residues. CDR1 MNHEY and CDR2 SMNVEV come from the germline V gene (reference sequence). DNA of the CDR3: TGTGCCAGCAGTTCATCCCTGGTCAGAGAGACCCAGTACTTC. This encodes CASSSSLVRETQYF.

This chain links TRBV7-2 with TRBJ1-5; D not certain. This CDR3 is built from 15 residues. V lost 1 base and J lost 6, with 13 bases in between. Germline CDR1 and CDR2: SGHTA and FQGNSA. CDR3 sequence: CASSLDLVGAQPQHF. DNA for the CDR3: TGTGCCAGCAGCTTAGACCTTGTCGGAGCTCAGCCCCAGCATTTT. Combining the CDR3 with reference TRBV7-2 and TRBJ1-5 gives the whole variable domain GAGVSQSPSNKVTEKGKDVELRCDPISGHTALYWYRQSLGQGLEFLIYFQGNSAPDKSGLPSDRFSAERTGGSVSTLTIQRTQQEDSAVYLCASSLDLVGAQPQHFGDGTRLSIL.

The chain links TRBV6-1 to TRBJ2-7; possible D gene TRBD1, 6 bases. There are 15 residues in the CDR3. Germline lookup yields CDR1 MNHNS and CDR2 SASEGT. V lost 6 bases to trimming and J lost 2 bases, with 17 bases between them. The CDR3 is CASSPGQNPTYEQYF. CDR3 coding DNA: TGTGCCAGCAGCCCTGGACAGAATCCAACCTACGAGCAGTACTTC.

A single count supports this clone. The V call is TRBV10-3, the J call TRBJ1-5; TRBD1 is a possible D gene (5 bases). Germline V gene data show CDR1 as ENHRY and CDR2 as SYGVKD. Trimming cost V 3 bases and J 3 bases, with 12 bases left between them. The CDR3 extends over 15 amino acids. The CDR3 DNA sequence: TGTGCCATCAGTGACCCCGACAGCCTCAATCAGCCCCAGCATTTT. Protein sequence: CAISDPDSLNQPQHF.

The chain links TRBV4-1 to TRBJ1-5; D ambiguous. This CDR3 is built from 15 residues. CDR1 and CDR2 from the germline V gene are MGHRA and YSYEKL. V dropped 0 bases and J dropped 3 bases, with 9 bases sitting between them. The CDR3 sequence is CASSQDRGDNQPQHF. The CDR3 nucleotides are TGCGCCAGCAGCCAAGACCGGGGAGACAATCAGCCCCAGCATTTT.

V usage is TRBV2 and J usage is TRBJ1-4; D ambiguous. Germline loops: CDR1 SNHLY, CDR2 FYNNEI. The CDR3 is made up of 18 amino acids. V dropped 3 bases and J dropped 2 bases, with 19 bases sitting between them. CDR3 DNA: TGTGCCAGCAGTGATAGCTCGGGATACCTAAGGACTAATGAAAAACTGTTTTTT. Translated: CASSDSSGYLRTNEKLFF.

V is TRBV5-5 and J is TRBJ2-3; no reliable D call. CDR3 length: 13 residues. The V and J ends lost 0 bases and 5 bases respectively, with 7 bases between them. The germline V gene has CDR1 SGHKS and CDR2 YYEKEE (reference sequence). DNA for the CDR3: TGTGCCAGCAGCTTGGAGTCAGGAGATACGCAGTATTTT. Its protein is CASSLESGDTQYF.

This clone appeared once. The DNA of the CDR3 is TGCGCCAGCAGCTGGGGACTAGCTGATGAGCAGTTCTTC. It codes for CASSWGLADEQFF. This sequence joins TRBV5-1 and TRBJ2-1; 9 bases are a match to TRBD2. Germline CDR1 is SGHRS and CDR2 is YFSETQ. V trimming: 3 bases; J trimming: 8 bases; junction bases outside the gene matches: 3. The CDR3 extends over 13 amino acids. Filled out from reference TRBV5-1 and TRBJ2-1, the complete variable domain reads KAGVTQTPRYLIKTRGQQVTLSCSPISGHRSVSWYQQTPGQGLQFLFEYFSETQRNKGNFPGRFSGRQFSNSRSEMNVSTLELGDSALYLCASSWGLADEQFFGPGTRLTVL.

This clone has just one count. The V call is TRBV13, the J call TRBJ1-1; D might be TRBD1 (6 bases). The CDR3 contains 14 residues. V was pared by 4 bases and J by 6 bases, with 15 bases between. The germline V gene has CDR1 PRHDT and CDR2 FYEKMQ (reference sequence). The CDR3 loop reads CASSWGGASSEAFF. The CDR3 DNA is TGTGCCAGCAGCTGGGGGGGCGCCTCCTCTGAAGCTTTCTTT.

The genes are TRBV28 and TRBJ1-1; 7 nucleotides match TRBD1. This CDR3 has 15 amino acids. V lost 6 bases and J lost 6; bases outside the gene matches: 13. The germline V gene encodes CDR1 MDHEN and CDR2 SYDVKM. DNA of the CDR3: TGTGCCAGCAGACCATATGCAGGGCAGGGGGCTGAAGCTTTCTTT. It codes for CASRPYAGQGAEAFF.

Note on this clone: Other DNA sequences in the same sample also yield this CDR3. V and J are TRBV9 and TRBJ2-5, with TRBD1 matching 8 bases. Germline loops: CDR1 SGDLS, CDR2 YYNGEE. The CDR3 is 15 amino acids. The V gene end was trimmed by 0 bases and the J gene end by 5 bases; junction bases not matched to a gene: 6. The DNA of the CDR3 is TGTGCCAGCAGCGTAGGGCAGGGGGCGCGGGAGACCCAGTACTTC. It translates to CASSVGQGARETQYF.

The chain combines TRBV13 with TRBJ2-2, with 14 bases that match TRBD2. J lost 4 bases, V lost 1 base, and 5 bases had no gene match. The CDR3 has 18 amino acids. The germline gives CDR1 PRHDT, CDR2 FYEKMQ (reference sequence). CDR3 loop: CASSLVGLAGDSTGELFF. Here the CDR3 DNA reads TGTGCCAGCAGCTTAGTGGGACTAGCGGGAGATAGCACCGGGGAGCTGTTTTTT.

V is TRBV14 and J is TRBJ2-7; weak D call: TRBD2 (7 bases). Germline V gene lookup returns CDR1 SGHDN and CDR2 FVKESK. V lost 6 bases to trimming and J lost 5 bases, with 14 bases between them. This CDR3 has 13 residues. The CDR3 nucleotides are TGTGCCAGCAGATTACAGGGAGGGAACGAGCAGTACTTC. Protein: CASRLQGGNEQYF. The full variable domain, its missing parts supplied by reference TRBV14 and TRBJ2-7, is EAGVTQFPSHSVIEKGQTVTLRCDPISGHDNLYWYRRVMGKEIKFLLHFVKESKQDESGMPNNRFLAERTGGTYSTLKVQPAELEDSGVYFCASRLQGGNEQYFGPGTRLTVT.

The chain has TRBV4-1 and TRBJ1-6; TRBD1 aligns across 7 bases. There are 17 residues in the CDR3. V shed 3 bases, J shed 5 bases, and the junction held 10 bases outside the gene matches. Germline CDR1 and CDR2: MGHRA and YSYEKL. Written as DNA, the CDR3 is TGCGCCAGCAGCCAGACAGGGCCGCCCACAGATAATTCACCCCTCCACTTT. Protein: CASSQTGPPTDNSPLHF.

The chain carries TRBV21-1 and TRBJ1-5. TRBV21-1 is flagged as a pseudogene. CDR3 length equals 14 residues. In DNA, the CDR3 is TGTGCCAGCAGGTTACGGTCCGGGGTTCAGCCCCAGCATTTT. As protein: CASRLRSGVQPQHF.